This entry lists 10 T cell receptor beta chains sequenced from one sample in a study of shared clonotypes between healthy human individuals (dated by TCRdb to 2018 to 2021). Libraries were constructed by the immunoSEQ multiplex PCR assay. TCRdb retrieved this table from immuneACCESS and kept in-frame rearrangements only. Not all clones are present; in checked studies, unresolved V genes account for under half, and no reason is known for the remainder. The sample has a few million clones on record, around 95% of them singletons. 0.1% to 0.15% of the sample is held by the ten biggest clonotypes. Sample: naive CD4+ T cells sorted from blood. The cell subset or site tag for this specimen amounts to: CD45RA+ positively selected. The receptors derive from a man aged 18 to 29 in good health.

Points on this clone: Other DNA sequences of this sample code for an identical CDR3. This sequence joins TRBV15 and TRBJ1-4; D gene ambiguous. The germline V and J ends were trimmed by 1 base and 5 bases, with 2 bases remaining between them. There are 12 residues in the CDR3. Looked up from germline, CDR1 is LNHNV and CDR2 is YYDKDF (reference sequence). CDR3 sequence (DNA): TGTGCCACCAGCAGAGGAAATGAAAAACTGTTTTTT. Translation gives CATSRGNEKLFF.

The CDR3 is CAWSAALAAFGDTQYF. The CDR3 nucleotides are TGTGCCTGGAGTGCCGCACTAGCGGCATTTGGAGATACGCAGTATTTT. This chain connects TRBV30 to TRBJ2-3; TRBD2 matches at 8 bases. Germline-derived CDR1 and CDR2 are GTSNPN and SVGIG (reference sequence). This CDR3 contains 16 residues. V lost 1 base and J lost 5; bases outside the gene matches: 11.

The rearrangement links TRBV5-8 to TRBJ1-2; D is undetermined. Germline CDR1 is SGHTS and CDR2 is YDEGEE. This CDR3 has 12 residues. V lost 4 bases and J 0 bases, leaving 4 bases between the germline ends. The CDR3 protein is CASSRPNYGYTF. The CDR3 nucleotides read TGTGCCAGCAGCCGCCCTAACTATGGCTACACCTTC.

This rearrangement joins TRBV9 to TRBJ1-2; TRBD1 aligns across 9 bases. The ends lost 3 bases at V and 5 bases at J; junction bases unmatched: 5. The germline V gene encodes CDR1 SGDLS and CDR2 YYNGEE. The CDR3 is made up of 14 amino acids. Written as DNA, the CDR3 is TGTGCCAGCAGCGGGGGACAGGGATTGTATGGCTACACCTTC. It encodes CASSGGQGLYGYTF.

This chain uses TRBV5-4 with TRBJ1-2; no definite D call. Germline V lookup: CDR1 SGHNT, CDR2 YYREEE (reference sequence). The CDR3 has 14 residues. The V and J ends lost 2 bases and 0 bases respectively, with 8 bases between them. The CDR3, as DNA: TGTGCCAGCAGCTTAGAAGTCCCTAACTATGGCTACACCTTC. This gives the protein CASSLEVPNYGYTF.

V usage is TRBV5-6 and J usage is TRBJ2-1; 8 nucleotides align to TRBD1. Germline V CDR1 and CDR2: SGHDT, YYEEEE. V lost 4 bases, J lost 6 bases, and 9 bases stayed unmatched. The length of the CDR3 is 15 residues. The CDR3 nucleotides read TGTGCCAGCAGCCGATTTGACAGGGGAAGCAATGAGCAGTTCTTC. Protein product: CASSRFDRGSNEQFF.

Remarks on this clone: The sample holds other DNA sequences that translate to the same CDR3. This chain links TRBV2 with TRBJ1-4; D possibly corresponds to TRBD1 (6 bases). Trimming stripped 4 bases from V and 4 bases from J, with 7 bases between. This CDR3 is built from 13 residues. CDR1 is SNHLY, CDR2 FYNNEI, per germline. The CDR3 DNA sequence: TGTGCCAGCAGTGGGACAGTTAATGAAAAACTGTTTTTT. This encodes CASSGTVNEKLFF.

J is TRBJ1-1 and V is TRBV28; D uncertain. The CDR3 extends over 16 amino acids. CDR1 is MDHEN and CDR2 is SYDVKM in the germline V gene. Trimming cost V 2 bases and J 6 bases, with 19 bases left between them. CDR3 DNA sequence: TGTGCCAGCAGTTTAACCCTCCCTGGGAGCGGAGCTGAAGCTTTCTTT. Amino acid sequence: CASSLTLPGSGAEAFF.

J is TRBJ2-6 and V is TRBV2; perhaps TRBD1 as D (5 bases). Deletions cut 5 bases from V and 1 base from J, with 27 bases between. Germline CDR1 and CDR2: SNHLY and FYNNEI. The CDR3 length is 21 residues. The CDR3 nucleotides are TGTGCCAGCAGTCACAGGCCTTCCTTAGGCCCACATCATTCTGGGGCCAACGTCCTGACTTTC. Encoded protein: CASSHRPSLGPHHSGANVLTF.

The genes are TRBV2 and TRBJ2-7, with 12 nucleotides matching TRBD2. V shed 4 bases and J 6 bases; nucleotides not matched to a gene: 7. Germline CDR1 reads SNHLY; CDR2 reads FYNNEI. The CDR3 is 15 amino acids. As DNA, the CDR3 is TGTGCCAGCAGTGGTACTAGCGGGGGGCCTAGCGAGCAGTACTTC. It codes for CASSGTSGGPSEQYF.